This T cell receptor (beta chain) was profiled in a study of shared clonotypes between healthy human individuals. In the study overall: A couple of female and a few male donors aged 18 to 49 were enrolled. Three plates each covered CD4 naive and memory; CD8 naive two, CD8 memory one. Overall study results and limits: Around 5.4% of naive CD4 clonotypes were common to a few donors.

Germline CDR1 reads LNHNV; CDR2 reads YYDKDF (reference sequence). The CDR3 length is 16 residues. V was trimmed by 0 bases and J by 0 bases, leaving 12 bases between them. Sorted-subset replicate PCRs used about 0.2 ug of genomic DNA. This amount corresponded to 33,000 or so T cell genomes. The protocol was immunoSEQ multiplex PCR, while the TCRdb copy is restricted to in-frame clones and leaves out a portion. The sample carries some 1 million clones, around 76% recorded once. Regarding this clone: What it recognizes is unknown.

This chain joins TRBV15 and TRBJ2-7; D uncertain. The sample comprised memory CD4+ T cells sorted from blood. Subset reported: CD45RA-negative fraction. The sequence derives from a man between 18 and 29 years old in good health. CDR3 region: CATSRDDLTSSYEQYF. In DNA form, the CDR3 reads TGTGCCACCAGCAGAGATGACCTCACAAGCTCCTACGAGCAGTACTTC.